Shown below are 11 T cell receptor beta chains from a single sample sequenced in a study of response to subunit inactivated influenza vaccine. TCRdb itself ran the RT-PCR reads through MiXCR, one entry per CDR3 protein. Seen here are a few hundred thousand distinct CDR3 sequences, approximately 7.3% observed once, and the top ten hold roughly 13%. Sequences were derived from PBMCs from blood, sampled roughly 24 months after vaccination. These receptors all come from a man aged 50 to 69 who received an inactivated influenza vaccine.

In its sample, this clonotype was seen many times. This CDR3 reads CASSMGPRVYGYTF. The DNA for the CDR3 is TGTGCCAGCAGTATGGGCCCGCGGGTCTATGGCTACACCTTC. V is TRBV12-3 or TRBV12-4 and J is TRBJ1-2; no firm D call. The CDR3 consists of 14 residues. Deletions cut 5 bases from V and 4 bases from J, with 14 bases between.

The sample holds many counts of this clonotype. This chain uses TRBV3-1 with TRBJ1-3; D is unresolved. Trimming shortened V by 1 base and J by 0 bases, and 10 bases separated the two germline ends. The CDR3 length is 16 residues. Per the germline V gene, CDR1 is LGHDT and CDR2 is YNNKEL (reference sequence). CDR3 sequence: CASSQVHSYSGNTIYF. In DNA, the CDR3 is TGTGCCAGCAGCCAAGTGCACAGCTACTCTGGAAACACCATATATTTT.

The chain links TRBV6-5 to TRBJ2-6; D gene unclear. The germline gives CDR1 MNHEY, CDR2 SVGAGI. CDR3 size: 14 residues. Between the trimmed V and J ends, which lost 0 bases and 12 bases, there was a span of 12 bases. Here the CDR3 DNA reads TGTGCCAGCAGTTACTCGACCTATTCACGCGTCCTGACTTTC. Translated: CASSYSTYSRVLTF.

The chain joins TRBV7-2 to TRBJ2-1; D remains unclear. Looked up from germline, CDR1 is SGHTA and CDR2 is FQGNSA. V shed 4 bases and J shed 0 bases, with 13 bases lying between them. The CDR3 is 16 amino acids. In DNA, the CDR3 is TGTGCCAGCAGCTCACTCCCGGCAGGCTCCTACAATGAGCAGTTCTTC. Encoded protein: CASSSLPAGSYNEQFF.

The chain couples TRBV20-1 to TRBJ1-3, with no clear D. This CDR3 is 14 amino acids long. Trimming pared 3 bases from V and 0 bases from J, leaving 9 bases between. Germline loops: CDR1 DFQATT, CDR2 SNEGSKA (reference sequence). As DNA, the CDR3 is TGCAGTGCTAGCGGTGTGAACTCTGGAAACACCATATATTTT. Its protein is CSASGVNSGNTIYF.

The sample holds a few counts of this clonotype. This chain links TRBV27 with TRBJ2-7; D is uncertain. The germline V gene encodes CDR1 MNHEY and CDR2 SMNVEV (reference sequence). The CDR3 has 12 residues. Trimming stripped 8 bases from V and 3 bases from J, with 11 bases between. Here the CDR3 DNA reads TGTGCCAGCGTCCGGCCCCTCTACGAGCAGTACTTC. This gives the protein CASVRPLYEQYF.

This clonotype was found a few times. The rearrangement joins TRBV16 to TRBJ2-1, with a weak D call TRBD2 (7 bases). Germline V gene data show CDR1 as KGHSY and CDR2 as FQNENV. This CDR3 has 15 amino acids. Trimming removed 7 bases at V and 6 bases at J, with 19 bases between. The CDR3 sequence: CASTPGHGRSNEQFF. CDR3 DNA sequence: TGTGCCAGCACCCCGGGACACGGGAGGTCCAATGAGCAGTTCTTC. Supplemented by reference TRBV16 and TRBJ2-1, the full variable domain reads GEEVAQTPKHLVRGEGQKAKLYCAPIKGHSYVFWYQQVLKNEFKFLISFQNENVFDETGMPKERFSAKCLPNSPCSLEIQATKLEDSAVYFCASTPGHGRSNEQFFGPGTRLTVL.

This clonotype was observed many times. The chain joins TRBV4-1 to TRBJ2-3, with 8 nucleotides matching TRBD2. The CDR3 length is 15 residues. Trimming at V came to 1 base and at J to 4 bases, leaving 4 bases not matched to a gene. The germline gives CDR1 MGHRA, CDR2 YSYEKL. CDR3 in amino acids: CASSQGTGGSDTQYF. The CDR3 coding sequence is TGCGCCAGCAGCCAAGGTACGGGGGGGTCAGATACGCAGTATTTT.

This clonotype was picked up a small number of times. This chain joins TRBV12-3 or TRBV12-4 and TRBJ2-3, with D perhaps matching TRBD2 (6 bases). The CDR3 sequence is 15 residues long. V lost 3 bases and J 1 base, leaving 11 bases between the germline ends. The CDR3 nucleotides read TGTGCCAGCAGTTTTCGGCGGGGACGCACAGATACGCAGTATTTT. This translates into CASSFRRGRTDTQYF.

In this sample, this clonotype turned up many times. This chain joins TRBV7-8 and TRBJ2-7, with 8 bases fitting TRBD2. V trimming: 8 bases; J trimming: 3 bases; junction bases outside the gene matches: 6. Germline CDR1 reads SGHVS; CDR2 reads FQNEAQ. This CDR3 is built from 13 residues. CDR3 DNA sequence: TGTGCCAGCGCAGCGGGAGAGATCTACGAGCAGTACTTC. Encoded protein: CASAAGEIYEQYF. Together with reference TRBV7-8 and TRBJ2-7, the CDR3 gives the full variable domain: GAGVSQSPRYKVAKRGQDVALRCDPISGHVSLFWYQQALGQGPEFLTYFQNEAQLDKSGLPSDRFFAERPEGSVSTLKIQRTQQEDSAVYLCASAAGEIYEQYFGPGTRLTVT.

The chain combines TRBV6-4 with TRBJ1-4; TRBD1 matches at 7 bases. CDR1 is MRHNA, CDR2 SNTAGT, per germline. This CDR3 has 19 amino acids. After removal of 4 bases from V and 0 bases from J, the junction contained 14 bases not matched to a gene. This CDR3 is CASSGTPGQLVATNEKLFF. CDR3 nucleotides: TGTGCCAGCAGTGGGACCCCGGGACAGCTAGTTGCAACTAATGAAAAACTGTTTTTT.